The present TCR beta chain was sequenced within a study of OX40 agonist ivuxolimab in advanced cancers. Overall study: The study treated patients with ivuxolimab, an agonistic anti-OX40 (CD134) antibody. Dose-escalation patients' cancers were hepatocellular carcinoma, melanoma, renal cell or head and neck cancer. Three patients got partial responses; one had hepatocellular carcinoma and two had cutaneous melanoma.

Trimming pared 6 bases from V and 3 bases from J, leaving 12 bases between. This CDR3 has 14 amino acids. Germline CDR1 MNHEY, CDR2 SVGAGI. Clones were read by immunoSEQ multiplex PCR, and TCRdb kept only the in-frame ones, dropping some. The data show some 100,000 clones, approximately 90% seen once. Cycle 7 day 1, cycle 4 day 1, and baseline were the timepoints at which blood was sampled. The V and J genes are TRBV6-5 and TRBJ1-5, with D tentatively TRBD1 (5 bases). The source material was CD4+ or CD8+ T cells sorted from blood, sampled in a trial of the OX40 agonist ivuxolimab. This clonotype originated in an adult with an advanced solid tumor such as melanoma, head and neck, liver or kidney cancer. The chain's CDR3 is CASSPTAFNQPQHF. Here the CDR3 DNA reads TGTGCCAGCAGCCCGACAGCATTCAATCAGCCCCAGCATTTT.